Listed here is a single T cell receptor (beta chain). Its antigen remains unknown. This CDR3 comprises 16 residues. Trimming cost V 1 base and J 8 bases, with 20 bases left between them. The V gene's germline CDR1 is PRHDT and CDR2 FYEKMQ (reference sequence). The sample originates from a study of beta chain features in type 1 diabetes. For the study at large: In all, about 110 million sorted cells from all samples were analyzed.

The entirety of the isolated RNA underwent reverse transcription, so expressed TCRB transcripts were sequenced. TCRdb's copy holds only in-frame clones and misses some; the assay was immunoSEQ multiplex PCR. Here the sample spans fewer than 20,000 clones, just under 55% being singletons. Study-level results: A greater similarity of naive, central memory and Treg TCRB repertoires was seen among patients than among healthy donors. TCRB CDR3 length was moderately but significantly reduced in all four CD4+ subsets of Type 1 diabetes patients.

Sequencing input: stem cell memory CD4+ T cells from blood. The source of this sequence is a woman under 30 in good health. This chain connects TRBV13 to TRBJ1-2; possibly TRBD1 for D (6 bases). CDR3 sequence: CASSLEVVGRGGGYTF. The CDR3 nucleotides read TGTGCCAGCAGCTTAGAGGTGGTCGGCAGGGGCGGCGGCTACACCTTC.